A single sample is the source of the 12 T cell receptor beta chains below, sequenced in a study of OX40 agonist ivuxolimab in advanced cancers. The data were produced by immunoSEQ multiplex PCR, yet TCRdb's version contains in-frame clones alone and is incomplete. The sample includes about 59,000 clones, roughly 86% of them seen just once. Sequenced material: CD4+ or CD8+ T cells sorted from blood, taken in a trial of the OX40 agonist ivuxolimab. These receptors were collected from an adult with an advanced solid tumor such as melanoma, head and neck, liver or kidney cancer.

Written as DNA, the CDR3 is TGTGCCTGGATTCGCGAGGGGGGAAACACTGAAGCTTTCTTT. Translation: CAWIREGGNTEAFF. V and J are TRBV30 and TRBJ1-1; D perhaps matches TRBD1 (6 bases). The V end lost 4 bases, the J end lost 2 bases, and 14 bases lay between the germline ends. The CDR3 runs to 14 residues. Germline V gene data show CDR1 as GTSNPN and CDR2 as SVGIG (reference sequence).

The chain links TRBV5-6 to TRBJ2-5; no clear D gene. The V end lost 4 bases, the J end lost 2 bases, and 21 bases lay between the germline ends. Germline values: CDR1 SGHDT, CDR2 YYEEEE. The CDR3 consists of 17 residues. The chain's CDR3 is CASSPLTPDRYQETQYF. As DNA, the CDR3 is TGTGCCAGCAGCCCCCTGACGCCAGACCGATATCAAGAGACCCAGTACTTC.

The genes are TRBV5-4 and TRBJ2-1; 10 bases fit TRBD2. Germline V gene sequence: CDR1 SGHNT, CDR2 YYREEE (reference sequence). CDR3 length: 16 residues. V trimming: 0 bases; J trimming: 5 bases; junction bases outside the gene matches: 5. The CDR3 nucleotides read TGTGCCAGCAGCTTGGGGCCAGCGGGAGGGGACAATGAGCAGTTCTTC. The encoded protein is CASSLGPAGGDNEQFF.

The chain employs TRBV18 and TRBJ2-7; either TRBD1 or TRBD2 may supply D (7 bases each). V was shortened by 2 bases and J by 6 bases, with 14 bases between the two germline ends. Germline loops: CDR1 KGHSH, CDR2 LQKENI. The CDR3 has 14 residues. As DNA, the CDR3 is TGTGCCAGCTCACCAAGGGAGGGGGCCGGCGAGCAGTACTTC. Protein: CASSPREGAGEQYF.

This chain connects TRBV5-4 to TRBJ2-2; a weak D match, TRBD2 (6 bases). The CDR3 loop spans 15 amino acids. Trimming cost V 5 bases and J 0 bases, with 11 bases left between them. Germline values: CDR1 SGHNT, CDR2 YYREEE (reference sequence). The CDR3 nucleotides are TGTGCCAGCAGGCTGGACTACGCGAACACCGGGGAGCTGTTTTTT. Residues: CASRLDYANTGELFF.

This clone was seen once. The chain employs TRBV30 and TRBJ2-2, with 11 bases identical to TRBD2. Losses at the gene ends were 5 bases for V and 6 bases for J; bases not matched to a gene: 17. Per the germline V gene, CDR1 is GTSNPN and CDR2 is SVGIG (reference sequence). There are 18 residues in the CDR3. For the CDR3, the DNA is TGTGCCTGGCAAAATGAAACTAGCGGGGGTGTCCCCCCCGGGGAGCTGTTTTTT. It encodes CAWQNETSGGVPPGELFF. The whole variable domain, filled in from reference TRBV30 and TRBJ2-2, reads SQTIHQWPATLVQPVGSPLSLECTVEGTSNPNLYWYRQAAGRGLQLLFYSVGIGQISSEVPQNLSASRPQDRQFILSSKKLLLSDSGFYLCAWQNETSGGVPPGELFFGEGSRLTVL.

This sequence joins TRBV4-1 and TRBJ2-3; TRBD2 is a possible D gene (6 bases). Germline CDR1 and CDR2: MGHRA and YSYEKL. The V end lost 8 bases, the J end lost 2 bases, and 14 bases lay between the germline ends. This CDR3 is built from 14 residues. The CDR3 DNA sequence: TGCGCCAGCCGGAGGCGGGGAGACACAGATACGCAGTATTTT. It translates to CASRRRGDTDTQYF.

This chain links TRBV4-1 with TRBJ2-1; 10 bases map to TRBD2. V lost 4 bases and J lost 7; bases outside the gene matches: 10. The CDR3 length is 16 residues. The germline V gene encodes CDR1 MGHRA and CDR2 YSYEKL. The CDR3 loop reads CASSPMGVAGGNEQFF. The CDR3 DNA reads TGCGCCAGCAGCCCCATGGGAGTAGCGGGGGGAAATGAGCAGTTCTTC.

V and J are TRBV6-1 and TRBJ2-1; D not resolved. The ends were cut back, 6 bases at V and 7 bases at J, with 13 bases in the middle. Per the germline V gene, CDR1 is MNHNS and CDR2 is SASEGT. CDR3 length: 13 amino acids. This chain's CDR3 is CASRETGANEQFF. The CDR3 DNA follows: TGTGCCAGCAGGGAGACTGGAGCGAATGAGCAGTTCTTC.

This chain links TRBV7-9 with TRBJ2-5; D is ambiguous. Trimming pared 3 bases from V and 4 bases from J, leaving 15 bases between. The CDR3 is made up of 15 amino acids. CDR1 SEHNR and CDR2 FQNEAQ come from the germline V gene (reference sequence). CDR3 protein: CASSLELAVRETQYF. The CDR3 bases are TGTGCCAGCAGCTTGGAGTTGGCAGTTCGAGAGACCCAGTACTTC.

The CDR3 nucleotides are TGTGCCAGTAGGGCTACCGGGACCTCCTACGAGCAGTACTTC. This gives the protein CASRATGTSYEQYF. This chain connects TRBV19 to TRBJ2-7; D may match TRBD1 or TRBD2 (5 bases each). V was shortened by 6 bases and J by 0 bases, with 12 bases between the two germline ends. There are 14 residues in the CDR3. Germline V gene lookup returns CDR1 LNHDA and CDR2 SQIVND (reference sequence).

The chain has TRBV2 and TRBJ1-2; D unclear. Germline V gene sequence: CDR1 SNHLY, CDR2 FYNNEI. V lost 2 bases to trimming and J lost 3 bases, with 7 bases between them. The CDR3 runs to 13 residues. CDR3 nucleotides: TGTGCCAGCAGTGAAAGGTGGGACTATGGCTACACCTTC. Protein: CASSERWDYGYTF.